This T cell receptor (beta chain) was identified during a study of graft-versus-host responses after intestinal transplantation (dated by TCRdb to the early 2020s). As for the study more broadly: Recipients received multivisceral, liver-intestinal, or isolated intestinal transplants. To identify alloreactive clones, pre-transplant mixed lymphocyte reaction products were sequenced and then compared with unstimulated pre-transplant donor and recipient T cells. Donor T cell macrochimerism was defined as a peak of at least 4% donor T cells among recipient peripheral blood mononuclear cells. Rather than going through the commercial service, samples from a few later patients were sequenced in-house on an Illumina MiSeq and processed with MiXCR. After intestinal transplantation, graft-versus-host and host-versus-graft alloreactive T cell clones were followed in the graft, circulation and bone marrow using bulk TCR-beta CDR3 sequencing. The cohort enrolled 20 to 30 intestinal transplant recipients including one retransplant, and a few patients lacking pretransplant specimens were excluded. Every recipient was given anti-thymocyte globulin induction, then maintenance tacrolimus and steroids for 2 to 3 years.

Unmatched junction bases come to 11, with V trimmed by 7 bases and J by 7 bases. CDR1 and CDR2 are read off the germline V gene as MDHEN and SYDVKM. The CDR3 goes from the cysteine to the phenylalanine over 14 residues. This entry keeps only the CDR3 DNA: 42 bases, framed from base 1. Overall study outcomes, separate from this receptor: Early after transplant, declines in HvG clones were associated with peak levels of circulating GvH clones. Conclusions were limited by the relatively low number and heterogeneity of intestinal transplant patients. GvH clones turned up in recipient bone marrow, with some appearing earlier in ileal mucosa or blood, a pattern consistent with an intestinal mucosal origin. Patients with donor T cell macrochimerism had high GvH to HvG T cell clonal ratios in their allografts.

A note on this clone: Its antigen specificity is not known. The record has no base qualities; no much larger clone is one base away.

This specimen's time point label, interpreted: cells obtained before transplantation from donor or recipient. CD3+CD4+ and CD3+CD8+ populations were FACS-sorted from unstimulated pre-transplant donor and recipient cells taken from spleen or lymph nodes. Library preparation used the immunoSEQ multiplex PCR assay. In most patients, genomic DNA was isolated using the Qiagen DNeasy Blood and Tissue Kit and sent frozen to Adaptive Biotechnologies for TCR sequencing. Adaptive Biotechnologies carried out high-throughput TCR-beta CDR3 sequencing of genomic DNA for most patients. Per the original workflow: TCR sequencing data for roughly 20 patients were retrieved from Adaptive's ImmunoSEQ software; three other patients were processed with MiXCR and VDJtools. To correct CD4 versus CD8 sorting errors, any sequence found in both subsets at a frequency ratio below 5:1 was removed. CDR3 nucleotide sequences shared between donor and recipient were removed because their origin could not be assigned. Alloreactive clones required at least 2-fold expansion over unstimulated cells and minimum CFSE-low frequency of 0.002% (template counts) or 0.001% (read counts). Clones were considered mappable if detected in sequenced pre-transplant spleen, lymph node, or MLR CFSE-low populations of the donor or recipient. The cumulative frequency of alloreactive clones was calculated as a percentage of all sequences, weighted by copy number. The table was pulled from immuneACCESS by TCRdb, which kept in-frame rearrangements only. Such tables lose some clones; where checked, under half of the loss comes from unresolved V genes, and the rest has no known cause. The V and J calls and clone size are taken from that table; D and trimming were inferred from the DNA. This sample has 90,000 to 150,000 clones in its table, and 85% to 95% of those were observed once. The ten largest account for roughly 3.5% of the sample.

The sequencing used unstimulated CD8+ T cells sorted from spleen or lymph node cells, collected before intestinal transplant. This clonotype was obtained from a human donor who received an intestinal transplant. The rearrangement joined TRBV28 to TRBJ1-2; 8 nucleotides in the junction match TRBD1. The DNA reads as follows: TGTGCCAGCAAACAGGGGGTAAGTGATGGTGGCTACACCTTC. This encodes CASKQGVSDGGYTF.